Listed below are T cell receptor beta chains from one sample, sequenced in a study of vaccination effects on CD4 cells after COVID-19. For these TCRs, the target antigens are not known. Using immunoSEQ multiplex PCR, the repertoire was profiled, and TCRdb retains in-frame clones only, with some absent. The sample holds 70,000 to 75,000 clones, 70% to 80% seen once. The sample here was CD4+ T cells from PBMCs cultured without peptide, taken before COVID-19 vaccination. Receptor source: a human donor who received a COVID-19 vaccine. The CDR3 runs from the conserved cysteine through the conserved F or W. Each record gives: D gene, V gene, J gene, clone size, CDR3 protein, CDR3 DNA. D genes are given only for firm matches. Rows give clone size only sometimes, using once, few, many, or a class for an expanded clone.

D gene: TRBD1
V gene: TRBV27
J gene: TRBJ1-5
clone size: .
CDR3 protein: CASSPQGFGNQPQHF
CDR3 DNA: TGTGCCAGCAGTCCACAGGGGTTCGGCAATCAGCCCCAGCATTTT

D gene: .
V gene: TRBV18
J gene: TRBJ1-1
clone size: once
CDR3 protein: CASSPMAVPMNTEAFF
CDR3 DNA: TGTGCCAGCTCACCAATGGCAGTCCCTATGAACACTGAAGCTTTCTTT

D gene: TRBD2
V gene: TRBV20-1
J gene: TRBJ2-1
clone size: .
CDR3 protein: CSASGTSGGAENEQFF
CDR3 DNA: TGCAGTGCTAGTGGGACTAGCGGGGGGGCTGAGAATGAGCAGTTCTTC

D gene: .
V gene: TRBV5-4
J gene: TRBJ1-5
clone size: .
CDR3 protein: CASSLGGSSNQPQHF
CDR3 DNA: TGTGCCAGCAGCTTGGGGGGCAGCTCCAATCAGCCCCAGCATTTT

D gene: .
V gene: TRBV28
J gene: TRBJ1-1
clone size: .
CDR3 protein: CASSLDARANTEAFF
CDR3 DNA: TGTGCCAGCAGTTTAGACGCCAGGGCGAACACTGAAGCTTTCTTT

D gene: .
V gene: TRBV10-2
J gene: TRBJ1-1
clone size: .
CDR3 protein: CASSEQGSYTEAFF
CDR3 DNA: TGCGCCAGCAGTGAACAGGGAAGCTACACTGAAGCTTTCTTT

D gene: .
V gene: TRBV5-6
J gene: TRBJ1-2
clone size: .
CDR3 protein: CASSSLSRNYGYTF
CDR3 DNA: TGTGCCAGCAGCTCCCTCTCAAGGAACTATGGCTACACCTTC

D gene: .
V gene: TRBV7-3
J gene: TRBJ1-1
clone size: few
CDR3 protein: CASAREGNTEAFF
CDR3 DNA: TGTGCCAGTGCACGGGAGGGGAACACTGAAGCTTTCTTT

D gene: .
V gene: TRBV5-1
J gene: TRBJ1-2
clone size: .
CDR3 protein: CASSLDGTATYGYTF
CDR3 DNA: TGCGCCAGCAGCTTGGACGGGACGGCCACCTATGGCTACACCTTC

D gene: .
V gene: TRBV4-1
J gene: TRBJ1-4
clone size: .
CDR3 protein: CASSPQNNEKLFF
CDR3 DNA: TGCGCCAGCAGCCCACAGAATAATGAAAAACTGTTTTTT

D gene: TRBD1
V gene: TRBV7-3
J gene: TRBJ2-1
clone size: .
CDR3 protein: CASSLEYRGNNEQFF
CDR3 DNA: TGTGCCAGCAGCTTAGAATACAGGGGGAACAATGAGCAGTTCTTC

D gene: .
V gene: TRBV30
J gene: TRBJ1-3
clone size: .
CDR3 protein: CAWSVTSGNTIYF
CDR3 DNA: TGTGCCTGGAGTGTGACATCGGGAAACACCATATATTTT

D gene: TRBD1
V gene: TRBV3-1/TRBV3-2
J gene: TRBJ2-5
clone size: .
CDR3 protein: CASSLADRGFQETQYF
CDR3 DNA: TGTGCCAGCAGCCTAGCGGACAGGGGTTTCCAAGAGACCCAGTACTTC

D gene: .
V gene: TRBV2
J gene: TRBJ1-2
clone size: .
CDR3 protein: CASSTGALYGYTF
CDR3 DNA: TGTGCCAGCAGTACCGGGGCACTCTATGGCTACACCTTC

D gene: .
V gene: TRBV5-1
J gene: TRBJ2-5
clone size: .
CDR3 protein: CASGGARQETQYF
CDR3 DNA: TGCGCCAGTGGGGGCGCGAGACAAGAGACCCAGTACTTC

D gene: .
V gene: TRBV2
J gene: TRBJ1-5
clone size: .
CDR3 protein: CASGRESNQPQHF
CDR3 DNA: TGTGCCAGCGGTAGGGAGAGCAATCAGCCCCAGCATTTT

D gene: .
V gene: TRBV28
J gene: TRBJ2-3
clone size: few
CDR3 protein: CASSSLGGGTDTQYF
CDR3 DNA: TGTGCCAGCAGTTCCCTGGGCGGCGGCACAGATACGCAGTATTTT

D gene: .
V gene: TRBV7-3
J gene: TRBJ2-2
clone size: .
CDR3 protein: CASSLGGPPNTGELFF
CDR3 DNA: TGTGCCAGCAGCTTGGGGGGGCCCCCGAACACCGGGGAGCTGTTTTTT

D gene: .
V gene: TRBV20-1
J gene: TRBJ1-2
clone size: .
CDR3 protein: CSPLDGYTF
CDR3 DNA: TGCAGCCCATTGGATGGCTACACCTTC

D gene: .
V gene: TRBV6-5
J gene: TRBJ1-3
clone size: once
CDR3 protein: CASSPQGAPGNTIYF
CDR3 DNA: TGTGCCAGCAGTCCACAGGGCGCTCCTGGAAACACCATATATTTT

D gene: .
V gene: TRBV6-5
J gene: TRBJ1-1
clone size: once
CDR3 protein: CASSYGRGLEAFF
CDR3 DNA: TGTGCCAGCAGTTATGGTCGGGGGCTTGAAGCTTTCTTT

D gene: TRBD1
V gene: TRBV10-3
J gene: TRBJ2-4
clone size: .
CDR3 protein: CAISDRTGVDIQYF
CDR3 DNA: TGTGCCATCAGTGACCGGACAGGGGTTGACATTCAGTACTTC

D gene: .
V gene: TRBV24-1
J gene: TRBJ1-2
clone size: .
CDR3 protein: CATGTGYGYTF
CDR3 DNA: TGTGCCACCGGGACGGGCTATGGCTACACCTTC

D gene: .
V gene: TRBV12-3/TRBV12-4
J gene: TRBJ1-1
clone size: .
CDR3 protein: CASSFDGNTEAFF
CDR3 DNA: TGTGCCAGCAGTTTTGACGGGAACACTGAAGCTTTCTTT

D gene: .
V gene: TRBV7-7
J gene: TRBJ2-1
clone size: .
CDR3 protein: CASSPLGKWNEQFF
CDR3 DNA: TGTGCCAGCAGCCCCCTCGGGAAATGGAATGAGCAGTTCTTC

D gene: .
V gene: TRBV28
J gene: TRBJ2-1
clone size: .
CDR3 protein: CASRSRAGNEQFF
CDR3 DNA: TGTGCCAGCAGGAGTAGGGCGGGGAATGAGCAGTTCTTC

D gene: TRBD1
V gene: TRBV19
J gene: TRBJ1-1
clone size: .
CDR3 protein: CASSITLSATGRMNTEAFF
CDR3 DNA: TGTGCCAGTAGTATAACCCTCTCCGCGACAGGGAGAATGAACACTGAAGCTTTCTTT

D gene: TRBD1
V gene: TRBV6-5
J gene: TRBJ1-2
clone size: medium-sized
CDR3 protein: CASSTGQGAYGYTF
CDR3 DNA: TGTGCCAGCAGTACGGGACAGGGGGCCTATGGCTACACCTTC

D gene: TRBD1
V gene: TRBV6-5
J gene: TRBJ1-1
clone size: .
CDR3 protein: CASSTTGGSPEAFF
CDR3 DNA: TGTGCCAGCAGTACCACAGGGGGTTCTCCTGAAGCTTTCTTT